This T cell receptor beta chain was sequenced in a study of T cell responses to AZD1222 COVID-19 vaccine. Study-level results: Just a handful of AZD1222 recipients were seropositive at baseline.

Assay: immunoSEQ multiplex PCR; the TCRdb copy retains only in-frame clones and omits some. The sample lists approximately 110,000 clones, around nine tenths occurring once. About this clone itself: Its antigen is not identified.

This TCR derives from an adult in good health. Sequenced material: peripheral blood, taken on day 0 of AZD1222 vaccination.

CDR3 sequence: CASSLSGQGRYTDTQYF. CDR3 sequence (DNA): TGTGCCAGCAGTTTGTCCGGGCAGGGGCGATACACAGATACGCAGTATTTT. The chain joins TRBV27 to TRBJ2-3, with a tentative D call TRBD1 (6 bases). Trimming took 3 bases from V and 2 from J, leaving 18 bases between them. Germline CDR1 is MNHEY and CDR2 is SMNVEV (reference sequence). The CDR3 length is 17 residues.